The 20 T cell receptor beta chains below all came from one sample that was sequenced in a study of OX40 agonist ivuxolimab in advanced cancers. Some clones are missing from TCRdb's copy, which holds only in-frame ones; the method was immunoSEQ multiplex PCR. There are tens of thousands of clones in the sample; over 75% occur only once, and 2.6% lies in the top ten. The sample consisted of CD4+ or CD8+ T cells sorted from blood, taken in a trial of the OX40 agonist ivuxolimab. The receptor source for this set is an adult with an advanced solid tumor such as melanoma, head and neck, liver or kidney cancer.

This chain uses TRBV19 with TRBJ2-2, with D tentatively TRBD1 (5 bases). The CDR3 runs 14 residues. The V and J ends lost 7 bases and 1 base respectively, with 10 bases between them. Germline CDR1 reads LNHDA; CDR2 reads SQIVND (reference sequence). As DNA, the CDR3 is TGTGCCAGTAAAGGTCAGGGGAACACCGGGGAGCTGTTTTTT. Translated: CASKGQGNTGELFF.

The chain uses TRBV7-2 and TRBJ2-5; D unclear. Looked up from germline, CDR1 is SGHTA and CDR2 is FQGNSA. The CDR3 contains 12 residues. V lost 2 bases to trimming and J lost 5 bases, with 6 bases between them. The DNA for the CDR3 is TGTGCCAGCAGCTTAATTGGTGAGACCCAGTACTTC. Translation: CASSLIGETQYF.

The chain carries TRBV6-5 and TRBJ2-1; D may be TRBD2 (6 bases). The CDR3 extends over 15 amino acids. Germline lookup yields CDR1 MNHEY and CDR2 SVGAGI. Trimming removed 6 bases from V and 0 bases from J, with 12 bases in between. Here the CDR3 DNA reads TGTGCCAGCAGGAATAGCGGCAGCTCCTACAATGAGCAGTTCTTC. Its protein is CASRNSGSSYNEQFF.

The rearrangement uses TRBV28 and TRBJ1-5; D gene uncertain. Germline V gene lookup returns CDR1 MDHEN and CDR2 SYDVKM. V lost 8 bases to trimming and J lost 5 bases, with 16 bases between them. This CDR3 contains 14 residues. The CDR3 spells CASVNPGDYQPQHF. The CDR3 DNA reads as TGTGCCAGCGTTAACCCTGGAGATTATCAGCCCCAGCATTTT.

The chain has TRBV5-6 and TRBJ2-5; a weak D match, TRBD2 (6 bases). Trimming cost V 3 bases and J 2 bases, with 11 bases left between them. CDR1 is SGHDT and CDR2 is YYEEEE in the germline V gene. The CDR3 length is 14 residues. CDR3 amino acids: CASSSNGGQETQYF. CDR3 bases: TGTGCCAGCAGCTCGAACGGAGGGCAAGAGACCCAGTACTTC.

The chain links TRBV28 to TRBJ2-7; D is unclear. Per the germline V gene, CDR1 is MDHEN and CDR2 is SYDVKM. This CDR3 has 14 amino acids. The V gene lost 5 bases and the J gene lost 3 bases, with 14 bases spanning the gap. The CDR3 DNA sequence: TGTGCCAGCAGTCTATACGGCCGAGACTACGAGCAGTACTTC. Its protein is CASSLYGRDYEQYF.

V is TRBV2 and J is TRBJ1-4; 10 positions match TRBD1. There are 16 residues in the CDR3. Germline-derived CDR1 and CDR2 are SNHLY and FYNNEI. V lost 6 bases, J lost 4 bases, and 8 bases stayed unmatched. This CDR3 reads CASSPGTGASNEKLFF. In DNA form, the CDR3 reads TGTGCCAGCAGCCCAGGGACAGGGGCCAGTAATGAAAAACTGTTTTTT. Using reference TRBV2 and TRBJ1-4 for the parts outside the CDR3, the full variable domain is EPEVTQTPSHQVTQMGQEVILRCVPISNHLYFYWYRQILGQKVEFLVSFYNNEISEKSEIFDDQFSVERPDGSNFTLKIRSTKLEDSAMYFCASSPGTGASNEKLFFGSGTQLSVL.

This clone occurred once. The J gene is TRBJ2-1, the V gene TRBV6-1, with D tentatively TRBD2 (6 bases). The V gene's germline CDR1 is MNHNS and CDR2 SASEGT. The length of the CDR3 is 14 residues. The germline V and J ends were trimmed by 2 bases and 4 bases, with 9 bases remaining between them. CDR3 sequence (DNA): TGTGCCAGCAGTGAACCGGGACTTTACAATGAGCAGTTCTTC. Translating it yields CASSEPGLYNEQFF.

This sequence joins TRBV6-1 and TRBJ2-7, with TRBD2 identical over 13 bases. This CDR3 comprises 14 residues. J gave up 10 bases and V 8 bases, and 11 bases lay outside the gene matches. Germline V gene sequence: CDR1 MNHNS, CDR2 SASEGT. Written as DNA, the CDR3 is TGTGCCAGCTCACCACCGGGACTAGCGGGGCTTCAGTACTTC. It encodes CASSPPGLAGLQYF.

The rearrangement joins TRBV18 to TRBJ2-3, with TRBD2 identical over 11 bases. Germline assignment: CDR1 KGHSH and CDR2 LQKENI. V lost 3 bases, J lost 9 bases, and 14 bases stayed unmatched. The CDR3 has 17 residues. CDR3 nucleotides: TGTGCCAGCTCACCGAAGCCCCCTAGCGGGGGGTCGTGGACGCAGTATTTT. Translated: CASSPKPPSGGSWTQYF.

The J gene is TRBJ2-7, the V gene TRBV11-2; D could derive from TRBD1 or TRBD2 (6 bases each). CDR3 length: 14 amino acids. In germline, CDR1 is SGHAT, CDR2 FQNNGV. V lost 5 bases and J lost 3, with 14 bases in between. CDR3 coding DNA: TGTGCCAGCAGCCCAGGGGCGGGGATCTACGAGCAGTACTTC. It encodes CASSPGAGIYEQYF.

V usage is TRBV10-2 and J usage is TRBJ2-2; no definite D call. Germline CDR1 reads WSHSY; CDR2 reads SAAADI. The CDR3 runs to 14 residues. Trimming took 5 bases from V and 6 from J, leaving 13 bases between them. The CDR3 DNA follows: TGCGCCAGCAGTATACTGGCAGACTCCGGGGAGCTGTTTTTT. Its protein product is CASSILADSGELFF.

This clone was seen only once. J is TRBJ1-5 and V is TRBV6-4, with D possibly being TRBD1 (5 bases). CDR1 and CDR2 from the germline V gene are MRHNA and SNTAGT. The CDR3 runs 13 residues. Between the trimmed V and J ends, which lost 6 bases and 5 bases, there was a span of 11 bases. DNA for the CDR3: TGTGCCAGCAGCCCGACAGTCCATCAGCCCCAGCATTTT. This encodes CASSPTVHQPQHF.

The chain links TRBV14 to TRBJ1-2, with unresolved D. Germline lookup yields CDR1 SGHDN and CDR2 FVKESK. V was cut by 3 bases and J by 11 bases, with 16 bases left in between. The CDR3 is 13 residues long. The CDR3: CASSHVIMARYTF. The CDR3 nucleotides are TGTGCCAGCAGCCACGTGATTATGGCTAGGTACACCTTC.

V gene TRBV6-1 combines with J gene TRBJ2-1; 8 bases line up with TRBD1. Germline values: CDR1 MNHNS, CDR2 SASEGT. This CDR3 has 13 amino acids. V lost 6 bases and J lost 15; bases outside the gene matches: 13. CDR3 protein: CASRTGQGGSWFF. The DNA of the CDR3 is TGTGCCAGCAGGACCGGACAGGGTGGCTCATGGTTCTTC.

The rearrangement links TRBV2 to TRBJ1-1; D gene ambiguous. Trimming removed 3 bases at V and 2 bases at J, with 7 bases between. CDR3 length: 13 residues. Germline-derived CDR1 and CDR2 are SNHLY and FYNNEI. CDR3 sequence: CASSEEDNTEAFF. CDR3 sequence (DNA): TGTGCCAGCAGTGAGGAGGATAACACTGAAGCTTTCTTT. Supplemented by reference TRBV2 and TRBJ1-1, the full variable domain reads EPEVTQTPSHQVTQMGQEVILRCVPISNHLYFYWYRQILGQKVEFLVSFYNNEISEKSEIFDDQFSVERPDGSNFTLKIRSTKLEDSAMYFCASSEEDNTEAFFGQGTRLTVV.

The chain carries TRBV9 and TRBJ2-1; 12 nucleotides line up with TRBD2. V trimming: 0 bases; J trimming: 7 bases; junction bases outside the gene matches: 8. CDR1 and CDR2 from the germline V gene are SGDLS and YYNGEE. The CDR3 consists of 17 residues. The DNA for the CDR3 is TGTGCCAGCAGCGTAGGGCCGTCGACTAGCGGGGGAAATGAGCAGTTCTTC. This translates into CASSVGPSTSGGNEQFF.

This clone has a single count. The same CDR3 can be traced to other DNA sequences in this sample. The rearrangement links TRBV29-1 to TRBJ2-7, with a weak D call TRBD2 (5 bases). Trimming stripped 6 bases from V and 0 bases from J, with 15 bases between. The CDR3 consists of 14 residues. The germline V gene encodes CDR1 SQVTM and CDR2 ANQGSEA. The CDR3 nucleotides read TGCAGCGTACTACTGGCGGGCCGCTCCTACGAGCAGTACTTC. It specifies CSVLLAGRSYEQYF.

The J gene is TRBJ1-4, the V gene TRBV19; D unclear. Trimming removed 3 bases at V and 2 bases at J, with 7 bases between. The CDR3 is 14 residues long. CDR1 LNHDA and CDR2 SQIVND come from the germline V gene (reference sequence). The CDR3 DNA follows: TGTGCCAGTAGTATGAGGCGGACTAATGAAAAACTGTTTTTT. It translates to CASSMRRTNEKLFF. The entire variable domain, with the rest obtained from reference TRBV19 and TRBJ1-4, is as follows: DGGITQSPKYLFRKEGQNVTLSCEQNLNHDAMYWYRQDPGQGLRLIYYSQIVNDFQKGDIAEGYSVSREKKESFPLTVTSAQKNPTAFYLCASSMRRTNEKLFFGSGTQLSVL.

The V gene is TRBV29-1, the J gene TRBJ2-5; no clear D gene. The ends were cut back, 6 bases at V and 5 bases at J, with 16 bases in the middle. Looked up from germline, CDR1 is SQVTM and CDR2 is ANQGSEA. The CDR3 runs to 13 residues. The CDR3 sequence is CSVALFLVETQYF. For the CDR3, the DNA is TGCAGCGTCGCCTTGTTTCTAGTGGAGACCCAGTACTTC. The full variable domain, with the rest looked up from reference TRBV29-1 and TRBJ2-5, is SAVISQKPSRDICQRGTSLTIQCQVDSQVTMMFWYRQQPGQSLTLIATANQGSEATYESGFVIDKFPISRPNLTFSTLTVSNMSPEDSSIYLCSVALFLVETQYFGPGTRLLVL.